This TCR beta chain came from a study of shared clonotypes between healthy human individuals. The V gene's germline CDR1 is MDHEN and CDR2 SYDVKM. The CDR3 is made up of 15 amino acids. J lost 4 bases, V lost 6 bases, and 10 bases had no gene match. Sequencing used immunoSEQ multiplex PCR; TCRdb keeps in-frame clones, though not all of them. The profile covers roughly 2.5 million clones, with more than 80% appearing a single time and roughly 0.15% taken by the ten largest. Material: naive CD4+ T cells sorted from blood. Subset defined: CD45RA+ positively selected. The V and J genes are TRBV28 and TRBJ1-2, with TRBD1 matching over 8 bases. This sequence was found in a young man in good health. CDR3 sequence: CASSTAGGAAYGYTF. The CDR3 DNA is TGTGCCAGCAGCACCGCAGGGGGCGCAGCCTATGGCTACACCTTC.